This T cell receptor beta chain originates from a study of blood T cell repertoires in COVID-19. Overall study: From the United States, Italy and Spain came samples of acute and convalescent COVID-19. Sources were T cells, B-cell-depleted T cells, or PBMCs; the material itself was cDNA or gDNA.

Under the authors' procedure: For nucleated cells, counts were estimated from reference gene primer amplification. The table came from immunoSEQ multiplex PCR; TCRdb's copy has only in-frame clones and leaves some out. For V, J and clone size, that table is used; D and trimming come from the DNA. The table records 250,000 to 300,000 clones, around 88% of them present only once. Germline lookup yields CDR1 MDHEN and CDR2 SYDVKM. CDR3 length equals 14 residues. J was trimmed by 9 bases and V by 2 bases; bases with no gene match: 4. This clone appeared once. The chain is built from TRBV28 and TRBJ1-6, with 7 bases that match TRBD1. The clonotype originates from a man aged 35 to 55 with acute or convalescent COVID-19. Sequenced input: peripheral blood. This CDR3 is CASSLETGSSPLHF. CDR3 sequence (DNA): TGTGCCAGCAGTTTAGAGACAGGGAGTTCACCCCTCCACTTT.